This T cell receptor (beta chain) appears in the sequencing data of a study of OX40 agonist ivuxolimab in advanced cancers. Study background: Patients received intravenous ivuxolimab every 2 weeks at 0.01 to 10 mg/kg. The dose-escalation cohort had hepatocellular carcinoma, melanoma, renal cell or head and neck cancer. Partial responses were achieved by three patients: one hepatocellular carcinoma, two cutaneous melanoma.

The method was immunoSEQ multiplex PCR; TCRdb's version includes in-frame clones alone and lacks a portion of them. The sample lists roughly 53,000 clones, roughly 84% occurring once. Trimming left V 0 bases short and J 5 bases short, with 11 bases between. The germline V gene encodes CDR1 SGDLS and CDR2 YYNGEE. The CDR3 totals 14 residues. This clone appeared once. This rearrangement joins TRBV9 to TRBJ2-5; D gene ambiguous. This specimen was CD4+ or CD8+ T cells sorted from blood, taken in a trial of the OX40 agonist ivuxolimab. The sequence derives from an adult with an advanced solid tumor such as melanoma, head and neck, liver or kidney cancer. CDR3 sequence: CASSVGAERETQYF. The CDR3 nucleotides are TGTGCCAGCAGCGTAGGGGCTGAACGCGAGACCCAGTACTTC.